This TCR beta chain was observed in a study of blood T cell repertoires in COVID-19 (dated by TCRdb to 2020 to 2022). Turning to the overall study: Samples from collaborators originated in the United States, Italy and Spain and spanned both the acute and convalescent phases of COVID-19. The prospective study material was composed of cDNA or gDNA derived from T cells, B-cell-depleted T cells, or PBMCs. The dataset comprised deeply sampled blood TCRbeta repertoires from subjects exposed to, actively infected with, or recovered from COVID-19. A freely available public database, intended as a resource for researchers studying the immune response to SARS-CoV-2, is where the repertoires were released. The samples were drawn from two sources: the first 160 participants of the ongoing ImmuneRACE study, and 1,254 subjects contributed by 6 global collaborators. Nearly every sample came with metadata listing a de-identified subject ID, COVID-19 status, age in years and sex. Where available, HLA class I and class II types were taken from metadata supplied by the sample provider and were not determined by assay-based typing. General study outcomes and caveats: Clinical and demographic metadata were provided uncurated, with the amount varying by source and participant.

Only a few counts were recorded for this clone. No cognate antigen has been identified for it. Per-nucleotide qualities are absent, and no much larger clonotype sits a single base away. V and J are trimmed by 2 bases and 4 bases, and the gene matches miss 5 bases of the junction. The germline V gene yields SGHTA for CDR1 and FQGNSA for CDR2. The cysteine opens and the phenylalanine closes a CDR3 of 15 amino acids. The sequence is cut down to CDR3 DNA, 45 bases in frame from base 1. Another Seattle source contributed samples from volunteer blood donors who had recovered from COVID-19. Each collaborating institution followed its own protocols to collect whole blood in K2EDTA tubes. For TCRbeta analysis, collaborator samples were shipped as frozen whole blood, as isolated PBMCs, or as DNA extracted from either sample type. TCRbeta CDR3 regions were amplified from genomic DNA by means of the immunoSEQ Assay, a bias-controlled multiplex PCR. In the original analysis: Nucleated cell counts per sample were estimated from amplification of reference gene primers within the assay. Sequence reads were collapsed and filtered to measure the absolute abundance of every unique TCRbeta CDR3 rearrangement. For each sample, productive Simpson clonality was calculated by taking the square root of Simpson's diversity index across productive rearrangements. The immuneACCESS repertoire file appears here via TCRdb, limited to in-frame rearrangements. These files lack a portion of the clones; in checked studies, under half of the deficit traces to unresolved V genes, and the cause of the others is not known. Clone size and the V and J calls come from that table; the DNA yielded D and trimming. This sample gives more than 120,000 clones in total; more than 75% of them show up just once. The top ten clonotypes cover 37% of the sample.

Material: peripheral blood. The TCR originated in a man aged 45-60 years who had recovered from COVID-19. The rearrangement joined TRBV7-2 to TRBJ2-7; the central 10 bases match TRBD2. The base sequence is TGTGCCAGCAGCTTACTAGCGGGGGCTCAATACGAGCAGTACTTC. This yields the protein CASSLLAGAQYEQYF.